A selection of T cell receptor beta chains follows, all from one sample in a study of shared clonotypes between healthy human individuals. The repertoire was sequenced with immunoSEQ multiplex PCR; TCRdb's copy has only in-frame clones and lacks some. The top ten hold about 1.4% of the sample, which has 950,000 to 1,100,000 clones, approximately 72% seen once. Input material: memory CD4+ T cells sorted from blood. Receptors were obtained from a man aged 18 to 30 in good health. The CDR3 runs from the conserved cysteine through the conserved F or W. The D gene is left open where the match is weak.

cdr3_nt	cdr3_aa	v_call	j_call	d_call
TGTGCCAGCAGCGCGACAGGGGGCTTCACCGGGGAGCTGTTTTTT	CASSATGGFTGELFF	TRBV5-6	TRBJ2-2	TRBD1
TGTGCCAGCAGCTTAGCGGGGACAGGGGGCACTGAAGCTTTCTTT	CASSLAGTGGTEAFF	TRBV7-2	TRBJ1-1	TRBD1
TGTGCCAGCAGCCAAGATTTTACTAGCGGGGGGGATACGCAGTATTTT	CASSQDFTSGGDTQYF	TRBV4-2	TRBJ2-3	TRBD2
TGTGCCAGCAGCTTAAACAATATTTATGGCTACACCTTC	CASSLNNIYGYTF	TRBV2	TRBJ1-2	NA
TGTGCCAGCTCACCACTTTCAACGGAGACCCAGTACTTC	CASSPLSTETQYF	TRBV18	TRBJ2-5	NA
TGTGCCAGCAGTGATGACTTGAGGGGGAGGAGAAACACCATATATTTT	CASSDDLRGRRNTIYF	TRBV6-1	TRBJ1-3	NA
TGCAGCCCTGGCCGGGGGGGTGAGCAGTTCTTC	CSPGRGGEQFF	TRBV29-1	TRBJ2-1	TRBD2
TGTGCCAGTAGTATAGGGGGCCCGAACCAAGAGACCCAGTACTTC	CASSIGGPNQETQYF	TRBV19	TRBJ2-5	NA
TGTGCCAGCAATGGACAGGGGCCGAAGACCCAGTACTTC	CASNGQGPKTQYF	TRBV6-5	TRBJ2-5	TRBD1
TGTGCCAGCAGCACAAGACAGGGCAACACAGATACGCAGTATTTT	CASSTRQGNTDTQYF	TRBV7-8	TRBJ2-3	TRBD1
TGTGCCAGCAGCTTACAGACAGGGACAACTAATGAAAAACTGTTTTTT	CASSLQTGTTNEKLFF	TRBV7-9	TRBJ1-4	TRBD1
TGTGCCAGCAGTCGACCAGGGGCCGGGGAGCTGTTTTTT	CASSRPGAGELFF	TRBV2	TRBJ2-2	NA
TGTGCCAGCAGGACGGGACAGGGATACACCGGGGAGCTGTTTTTT	CASRTGQGYTGELFF	TRBV11-2	TRBJ2-2	TRBD1
TGTGCCAGCTCACCGGGACAGGGGTCGTACGAGCAGTACTTC	CASSPGQGSYEQYF	TRBV18	TRBJ2-7	TRBD1
TGTGCCAGCAGTGAGCCGGGTATCGGGGATGAAAAACTGTTTTTT	CASSEPGIGDEKLFF	TRBV28	TRBJ1-4	NA
TGTGCCATCAGTGCTAGCGGGGGACAAGAGACCCAGTACTTC	CAISASGGQETQYF	TRBV10-3	TRBJ2-5	TRBD2
TGTGCCAGCAGCGTAGGCCCGGGGACTAGCGGGGGGGCCAGAACTCAGCGCTCCTACAATGAGCAGTTCTTC	CASSVGPGTSGGARTQRSYNEQFF	TRBV9	TRBJ2-1	TRBD2
TGCAGCGTTGAAGCCCCCCCGGGGGGCACAGATACGCAGTATTTT	CSVEAPPGGTDTQYF	TRBV29-1	TRBJ2-3	NA
TGTGCCAGCAGCTTGAGTCAAGCTAACTATGGCTACACCTTC	CASSLSQANYGYTF	TRBV5-6	TRBJ1-2	NA
TGTGCCAGCAGCCGCAAGCGGGGGGGCTGGCAAGAGACCCAGTACTTC	CASSRKRGGWQETQYF	TRBV4-2	TRBJ2-5	TRBD2
TGTGCCAGCAGTTACTATGGGACTGAAAAGACCCAGTACTTC	CASSYYGTEKTQYF	TRBV6-5	TRBJ2-5	NA
TGTGCCAGCAGCGCACGGGGGTCCGAAAATTCACCCCTCCACTTT	CASSARGSENSPLHF	TRBV9	TRBJ1-6	NA